The sequence of this T cell receptor beta chain was determined in a study of T cell responses to AZD1222 COVID-19 vaccine. General study points: Spike was spanned by vaccine-associated CD4 TCRs, with dominance at 160-218 and 743-854. Reports say nearly half of spike-specific TCRs go after unmutated variant regions. AZD1222 recipients seropositive at baseline numbered only 5 or 6.

This CDR3 comprises 15 residues. V gave up 6 bases and J gave up 5 bases; unmatched junction bases: 6. Germline V gene sequence: CDR1 MNHEY, CDR2 SVGAGI. Clones were read by immunoSEQ multiplex PCR, and TCRdb kept only the in-frame ones, dropping some. Among around 150,000 clones listed, over 85% were seen once. For this clone: Its matching antigen is unknown.

This TCR derives from an adult in good health. The specimen comprised peripheral blood, sampled on day 0 of AZD1222 vaccination. V gene TRBV6-5 combines with J gene TRBJ1-6, with TRBD1 identical over 8 bases. The DNA of the CDR3 is TGTGCCAGCAGCCCGGGACAGGATGATAATTCACCCCTCCACTTT. Protein: CASSPGQDDNSPLHF.